This TCR beta chain was observed in a study of shared clonotypes between healthy human individuals. A remark on this clone: Its antigen remains unknown.

Study observations and caveats: A reduction in generation probabilities was seen for non-shared clonotypes relative to those shared by all four donors.

Germline V CDR1 and CDR2: SGHTA, FQGNSA. CDR3 length: 15 amino acids. The germline V and J ends were trimmed by 7 bases and 7 bases, with 20 bases remaining between them. Profiling relied on immunoSEQ multiplex PCR, and the TCRdb table lists in-frame clones only, not all of them. There are about 2.3 million clones in the sample; roughly 90% occur only once, and about 0.36% lies in the top ten. Material for sequencing was naive CD4+ T cells from PBMCs. Subset noted: CD45RA+ positively selected. This sequence joins TRBV7-2 and TRBJ2-1; perhaps TRBD2 as D (6 bases). The TCR comes from a man aged 18 to 29 in good health. Some clones in this sample may be carry-over from other donors' samples. CDR3 bases: TGTGCCAGCACTCGAGAGGGCGGGAACGGGAATGAGCAGTTCTTC. Protein product: CASTREGGNGNEQFF.